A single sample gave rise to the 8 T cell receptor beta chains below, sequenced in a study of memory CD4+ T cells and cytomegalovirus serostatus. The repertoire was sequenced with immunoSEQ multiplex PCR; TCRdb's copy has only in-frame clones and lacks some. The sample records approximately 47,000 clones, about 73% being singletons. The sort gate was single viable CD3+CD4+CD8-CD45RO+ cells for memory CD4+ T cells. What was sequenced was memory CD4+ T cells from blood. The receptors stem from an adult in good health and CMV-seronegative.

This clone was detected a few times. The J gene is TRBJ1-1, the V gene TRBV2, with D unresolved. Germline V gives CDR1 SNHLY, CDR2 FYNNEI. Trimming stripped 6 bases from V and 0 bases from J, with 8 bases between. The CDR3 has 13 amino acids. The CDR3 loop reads CASSLSLNTEAFF. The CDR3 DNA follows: TGTGCCAGCAGCCTTAGCTTGAACACTGAAGCTTTCTTT.

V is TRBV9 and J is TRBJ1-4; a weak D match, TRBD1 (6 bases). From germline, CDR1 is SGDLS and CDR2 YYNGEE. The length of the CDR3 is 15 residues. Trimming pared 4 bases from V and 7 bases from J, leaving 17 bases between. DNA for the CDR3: TGTGCCAGCAGCCTTGGTGGGGGGCGAGTTGAAAAACTGTTTTTT. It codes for CASSLGGGRVEKLFF.

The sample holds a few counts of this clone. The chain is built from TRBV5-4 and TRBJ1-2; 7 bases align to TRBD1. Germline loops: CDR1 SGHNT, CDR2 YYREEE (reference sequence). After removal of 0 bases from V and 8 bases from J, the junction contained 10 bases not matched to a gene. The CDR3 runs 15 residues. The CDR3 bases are TGTGCCAGCAGCTTGGCCGGGACAGCCCCTGAGGGCTACACCTTC. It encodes CASSLAGTAPEGYTF.

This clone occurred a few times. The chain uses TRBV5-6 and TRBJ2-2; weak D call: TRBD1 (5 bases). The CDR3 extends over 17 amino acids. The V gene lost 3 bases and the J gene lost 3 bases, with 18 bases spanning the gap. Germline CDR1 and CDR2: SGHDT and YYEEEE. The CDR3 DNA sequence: TGTGCCAGCAGCTCACAACTCACGACAGATCACACCGGGGAGCTGTTTTTT. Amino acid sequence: CASSSQLTTDHTGELFF.

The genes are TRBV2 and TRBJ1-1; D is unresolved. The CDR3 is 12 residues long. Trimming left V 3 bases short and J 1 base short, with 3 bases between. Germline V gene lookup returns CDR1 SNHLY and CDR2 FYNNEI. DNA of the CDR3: TGTGCCAGCAGTGAGCAGAACACTGAAGCTTTCTTT. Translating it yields CASSEQNTEAFF. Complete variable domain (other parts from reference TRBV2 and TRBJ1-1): EPEVTQTPSHQVTQMGQEVILRCVPISNHLYFYWYRQILGQKVEFLVSFYNNEISEKSEIFDDQFSVERPDGSNFTLKIRSTKLEDSAMYFCASSEQNTEAFFGQGTRLTVV.

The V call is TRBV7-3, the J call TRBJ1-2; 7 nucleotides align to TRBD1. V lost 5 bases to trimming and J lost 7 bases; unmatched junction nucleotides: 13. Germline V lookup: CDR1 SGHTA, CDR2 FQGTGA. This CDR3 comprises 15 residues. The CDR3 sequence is CASSVSSGGEAGYTF. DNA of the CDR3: TGTGCCAGCAGCGTCTCATCAGGGGGGGAGGCTGGCTACACCTTC.

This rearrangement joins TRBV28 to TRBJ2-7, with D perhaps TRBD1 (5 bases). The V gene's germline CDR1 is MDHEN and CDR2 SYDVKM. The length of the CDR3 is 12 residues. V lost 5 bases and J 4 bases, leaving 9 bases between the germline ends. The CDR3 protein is CASSPWTYEQYF. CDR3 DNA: TGTGCCAGCAGTCCATGGACATACGAGCAGTACTTC.

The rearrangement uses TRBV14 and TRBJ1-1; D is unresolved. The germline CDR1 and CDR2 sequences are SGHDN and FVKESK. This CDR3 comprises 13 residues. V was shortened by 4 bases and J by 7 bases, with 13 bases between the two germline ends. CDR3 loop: CASSRQEYLEAFF. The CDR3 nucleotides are TGTGCCAGCAGCCGTCAGGAGTACCTTGAAGCTTTCTTT.